The 27 T cell receptor beta chains reported below all come from one sample, sequenced in a study of T cell repertoires in cytomegalovirus infection. What these receptors recognize is not known. MiXCR was run by TCRdb on the reads, yielding one entry per CDR3 protein. In the table there are around 500,000 distinct CDR3 sequences, about 44% of which are singletons. Sample: cultured PBMCs, taken from culture after CMV antigen stimulation. The receptors were gathered from a human donor in good health (CMV status not recorded). Some clones in this sample may be carry-over from other donors' samples.

This clonotype has more than one count but fewer than ten. This sequence joins TRBV7-8 and TRBJ1-6; D not resolved. The V and J ends lost 10 bases and 0 bases respectively, with 16 bases between them. This CDR3 comprises 16 residues. Germline assignment: CDR1 SGHVS and CDR2 FQNEAQ. The CDR3 nucleotides read TGTGCCACCACTCGGAGTCGTAGCTCCTATAATTCACCCCTCCACTTT. The encoded protein is CATTRSRSSYNSPLHF.

This CDR3 is CSAPGQENFYEQYF. Here the CDR3 DNA reads TGCAGTGCTCCGGGACAGGAAAATTTCTACGAGCAGTACTTC. The chain is built from TRBV20-1 and TRBJ2-7; 8 bases agree with TRBD1. The germline CDR1 and CDR2 sequences are DFQATT and SNEGSKA (reference sequence). The CDR3 has 14 amino acids. Trimming at V came to 5 bases and at J to 3 bases, leaving 9 bases not matched to a gene.

This chain joins TRBV6-2 or TRBV6-3 and TRBJ2-5, with 8 bases that match TRBD2. The CDR3 length is 14 residues. CDR1 is MNHEY, CDR2 SVGEGT, per germline. The V and J ends lost 4 bases and 7 bases, in that order; junction bases with no gene match: 8. CDR3 coding DNA: TGTGCCAGCAGTTCAGCGGGAGTTGGGGTGACCCAGTACTTC. Its translation: CASSSAGVGVTQYF.

This clonotype came up a few times. The chain couples TRBV7-2 to TRBJ2-3, with 7 nucleotides matching TRBD2. In germline, CDR1 is SGHTA, CDR2 FQGNSA. The V and J ends lost 1 base and 2 bases, in that order; junction bases with no gene match: 3. The CDR3 spans 15 residues. CDR3: CASSLVGLHTDTQYF. Here the CDR3 DNA reads TGTGCCAGCAGCTTAGTGGGACTACACACAGATACGCAGTATTTT.

V is TRBV2 and J is TRBJ1-3; unclear D gene. The CDR3 runs to 15 residues. Germline assignment: CDR1 SNHLY and CDR2 FYNNEI. V dropped 4 bases and J dropped 1 base, with 11 bases sitting between them. In nucleotides, the CDR3 is TGTGCCAGCAGTGCTGCAGGCCTTTCTGGAAACACCATATATTTT. It is translated as CASSAAGLSGNTIYF.

This chain connects TRBV7-9 to TRBJ1-5; 7 bases align to TRBD1. CDR1 is SEHNR, CDR2 FQNEAQ, per germline (reference sequence). V shed 5 bases and J 9 bases; nucleotides not matched to a gene: 10. The CDR3 runs to 14 residues. CDR3 in amino acids: CASSAGTAFLPQHF. The CDR3 DNA reads TGTGCCAGCAGCGCGGGGACAGCCTTTCTGCCCCAGCATTTT.

V usage is TRBV6-1 and J usage is TRBJ2-6; D is unresolved. The CDR3 is made up of 18 amino acids. Germline CDR1 and CDR2: MNHNS and SASEGT. V was clipped by 0 bases and J by 0 bases, with 12 bases between them. Here the CDR3 reads CASSEAPIFDSGANVLTF. The CDR3 DNA reads TGTGCCAGCAGTGAAGCCCCTATCTTCGACTCTGGGGCCAACGTCCTGACTTTC.

As DNA, the CDR3 is TGTGCCAGCAGCCGCAAAGCGGGGGGGCCCGATGAGCAGTTCTTC. Amino acid sequence: CASSRKAGGPDEQFF. This chain uses TRBV7-2 with TRBJ2-1; 10 bases are a match to TRBD2. The CDR3 extends over 15 amino acids. Per germline, CDR1 SGHTA and CDR2 FQGNSA. V was pared by 5 bases and J by 8 bases, with 9 bases of the junction left unmatched.

J is TRBJ1-1 and V is TRBV20-1; TRBD1 is a possible D gene (5 bases). In germline, CDR1 is DFQATT, CDR2 SNEGSKA (reference sequence). The CDR3 is 13 amino acids. Trimming cost V 5 bases and J 3 bases, with 13 bases left between them. The CDR3 region has the DNA TGCAGTGCTTACGGGGCATCGGACACTGAAGCTTTCTTT. Protein: CSAYGASDTEAFF.

The chain combines TRBV28 with TRBJ1-5; no clear D gene. CDR1 MDHEN and CDR2 SYDVKM come from the germline V gene. Trimming took off 2 bases at V and 0 bases at J, with 26 bases between the two ends. The CDR3 consists of 21 residues. The CDR3 spells CASSLRWPSKELISSNQPQHF. The CDR3 DNA reads TGTGCCAGCAGTTTAAGATGGCCGTCTAAAGAATTGATATCTAGCAATCAGCCCCAGCATTTT.

The chain couples TRBV29-1 to TRBJ1-4, with 9 nucleotides matching TRBD1. Trimming removed 7 bases from V and 6 bases from J; junction bases left unmatched: 3. The CDR3 extends over 12 amino acids. Germline V lookup: CDR1 SQVTM, CDR2 ANQGSEA. The CDR3 is CSAQGAYEKLFF. The CDR3 DNA follows: TGCAGCGCACAGGGGGCTTATGAAAAACTGTTTTTT.

This clonotype has a handful of counts. The chain uses TRBV10-3 and TRBJ2-2; TRBD2 matches 11 bases. V dropped 7 bases and J dropped 0; count of bases not matched to a gene: 7. The CDR3 extends over 17 amino acids. Germline loops: CDR1 ENHRY, CDR2 SYGVKD. The CDR3 nucleotides read TGTGCCATCATGGAGACTAGCGGGGTTCCGAACACCGGGGAGCTGTTTTTT. Translating gives CAIMETSGVPNTGELFF.

This clonotype has only a few counts. The CDR3 loop reads CASSLVSTGYGYTF. CDR3 in DNA: TGTGCCAGCAGCTTAGTTTCGACAGGGTATGGCTACACCTTC. The chain joins TRBV7-8 to TRBJ1-2, with TRBD1 matching 7 bases. Per the germline V gene, CDR1 is SGHVS and CDR2 is FQNEAQ. The CDR3 loop spans 14 amino acids. Losses at the gene ends were 1 base for V and 5 bases for J; bases not matched to a gene: 4.

The V and J genes are TRBV27 and TRBJ2-4, with TRBD2 matching 12 bases. Trimming at V came to 6 bases and at J to 10 bases, leaving 4 bases not matched to a gene. CDR1 is MNHEY, CDR2 SMNVEV, per germline (reference sequence). CDR3 length equals 13 residues. CDR3 DNA sequence: TGTGCCAGCAGACGGACTAGCGGGGTTATTCAGTACTTC. Encoded protein: CASRRTSGVIQYF.

The genes are TRBV12-3 or TRBV12-4 and TRBJ2-5; 8 positions agree with TRBD2. This CDR3 is built from 14 residues. V lost 8 bases and J lost 5; bases outside the gene matches: 10. The CDR3, as DNA: TGTGCCAGCGCGGCTGAAGCGGGAGTTGAGACCCAGTACTTC. Protein sequence: CASAAEAGVETQYF.

V and J are TRBV4-1 and TRBJ2-3; 7 bases fit TRBD1. V gave up 0 bases and J gave up 3 bases; unmatched junction bases: 6. The CDR3 is 16 amino acids. From germline, CDR1 is MGHRA and CDR2 YSYEKL. The CDR3 nucleotides read TGCGCCAGCAGCCAAGATGGCAGGGGGAAGACAGATACGCAGTATTTT. It is translated as CASSQDGRGKTDTQYF.

V usage is TRBV7-6 and J usage is TRBJ2-5; TRBD1 or TRBD2 may be the D gene (5 bases each). Germline assignment: CDR1 SGHVS and CDR2 FNYEAQ. V lost 1 base, J lost 5 bases, and 8 bases lay in between. This CDR3 is built from 13 residues. The DNA for the CDR3 is TGTGCCAGCAGCTTAGTCCGGGACGAGACCCAGTACTTC. Its protein product is CASSLVRDETQYF.

This clonotype was seen a few times. V gene TRBV12-3 or TRBV12-4 combines with J gene TRBJ2-7, with D perhaps TRBD2 (6 bases). Trimming removed 6 bases from V and 3 bases from J, with 15 bases in between. The CDR3 contains 14 residues. Here the CDR3 DNA reads TGTGCCAGCAGCAATTTAAGGGGAGGCTACGAGCAGTACTTC. This sequence encodes CASSNLRGGYEQYF.

This clonotype was seen a few times. The gene calls are TRBV7-2 and TRBJ1-1, with a tentative D call TRBD1 (6 bases). Deletions cut 2 bases from V and 1 base from J, with 11 bases between. This CDR3 has 15 residues. Germline loops: CDR1 SGHTA, CDR2 FQGNSA. CDR3 sequence reads: CASSLLGGQNTEAFF. The DNA for the CDR3 is TGTGCCAGCAGCTTATTGGGGGGGCAGAACACTGAAGCTTTCTTT.

The rearrangement joins TRBV11-3 to TRBJ2-1; TRBD2 matches 8 bases. This CDR3 comprises 14 residues. V lost 8 bases, J lost 8 bases, and 11 bases stayed unmatched. CDR1 SGHNT and CDR2 YENEEA come from the germline V gene. CDR3 sequence reads: CASAKGLGGHEQFF. Written as DNA, the CDR3 is TGTGCCAGCGCCAAGGGACTAGGCGGGCATGAGCAGTTCTTC.

Only a few counts were recorded for this clonotype. The V and J genes are TRBV5-4 and TRBJ2-3; 8 positions agree with TRBD2. Germline CDR1 reads SGHNT; CDR2 reads YYREEE (reference sequence). Trimming at V came to 4 bases and at J to 0 bases, leaving 4 bases not matched to a gene. CDR3 length: 15 residues. Here the CDR3 reads CASSHRGGSTDTQYF. The CDR3 DNA is TGTGCCAGCAGCCACCGGGGGGGGAGCACAGATACGCAGTATTTT.

This clonotype was counted between two and nine times. The chain uses TRBV19 and TRBJ2-2, with D hard to call. The CDR3 runs to 16 residues. Trimming removed 2 bases from V and 3 bases from J, with 13 bases in between. Germline-derived CDR1 and CDR2 are LNHDA and SQIVND (reference sequence). DNA of the CDR3: TGTGCCAGTAGTATATGGTGGCAGGTTGACACCGGGGAGCTGTTTTTT. Protein product: CASSIWWQVDTGELFF.

V usage is TRBV7-2 and J usage is TRBJ2-7; TRBD2 is a possible D gene (5 bases). This CDR3 comprises 12 residues. Looked up from germline, CDR1 is SGHTA and CDR2 is FQGNSA. The V gene lost 5 bases and the J gene lost 11 bases, with 16 bases spanning the gap. The CDR3 DNA follows: TGTGCCAGCAGCCCCCTCAGCGGATCTAAGTACTTC. The encoded protein is CASSPLSGSKYF.

This chain links TRBV12-3 or TRBV12-4 with TRBJ2-2; TRBD1 might be the D (6 bases). CDR3 length equals 14 residues. V dropped 6 bases and J dropped 5 bases, with 13 bases sitting between them. The CDR3 nucleotides read TGTGCCAGCAGATTAAGGGGGAGTACCGGGGAGCTGTTTTTT. Translated: CASRLRGSTGELFF.

The V call is TRBV4-3, the J call TRBJ1-2; no reliable D call. V lost 4 bases, J lost 7 bases, and 13 bases lay in between. From germline, CDR1 is LGHNA and CDR2 YSLEER. This CDR3 spans 13 amino acids. The CDR3 reads CASSPTSEGGYTF. The CDR3 DNA reads TGCGCCAGCAGCCCAACATCCGAGGGTGGCTACACCTTC.

J is TRBJ1-4 and V is TRBV7-8, with D hard to call. Trimming pared 5 bases from V and 6 bases from J, leaving 7 bases between. This CDR3 is 12 amino acids long. The V gene's germline CDR1 is SGHVS and CDR2 FQNEAQ. CDR3 DNA sequence: TGTGCCAGCAGCAGGACGGATGAAAAACTGTTTTTT. Its protein product is CASSRTDEKLFF.

The chain links TRBV7-8 to TRBJ2-3; TRBD1 aligns across 7 bases. V trimming: 5 bases; J trimming: 1 base; junction bases outside the gene matches: 6. Germline V lookup: CDR1 SGHVS, CDR2 FQNEAQ. The CDR3 has 15 amino acids. This CDR3 reads CASSTYRGGTDTQYF. The CDR3 region has the DNA TGTGCCAGCAGCACCTACAGGGGTGGCACAGATACGCAGTATTTT. The complete variable domain, with remaining parts taken from reference TRBV7-8 and TRBJ2-3, reads GAGVSQSPRYKVAKRGQDVALRCDPISGHVSLFWYQQALGQGPEFLTYFQNEAQLDKSGLPSDRFFAERPEGSVSTLKIQRTQQEDSAVYLCASSTYRGGTDTQYFGPGTRLTVL.